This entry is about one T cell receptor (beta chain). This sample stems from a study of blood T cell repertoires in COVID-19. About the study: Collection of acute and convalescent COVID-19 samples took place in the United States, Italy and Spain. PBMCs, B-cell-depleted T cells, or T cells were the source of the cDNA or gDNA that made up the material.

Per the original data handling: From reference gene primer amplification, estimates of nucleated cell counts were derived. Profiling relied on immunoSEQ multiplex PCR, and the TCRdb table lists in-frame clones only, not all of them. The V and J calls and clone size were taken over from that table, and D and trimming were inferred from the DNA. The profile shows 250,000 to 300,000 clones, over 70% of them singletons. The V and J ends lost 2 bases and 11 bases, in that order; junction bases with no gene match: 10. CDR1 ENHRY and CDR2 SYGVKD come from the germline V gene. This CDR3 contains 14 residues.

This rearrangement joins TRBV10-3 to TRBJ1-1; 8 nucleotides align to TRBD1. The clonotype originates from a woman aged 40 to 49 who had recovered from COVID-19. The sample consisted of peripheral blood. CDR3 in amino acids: CAISETRQGFWAFF. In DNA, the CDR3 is TGTGCCATCAGTGAGACGAGACAGGGGTTCTGGGCTTTCTTT.